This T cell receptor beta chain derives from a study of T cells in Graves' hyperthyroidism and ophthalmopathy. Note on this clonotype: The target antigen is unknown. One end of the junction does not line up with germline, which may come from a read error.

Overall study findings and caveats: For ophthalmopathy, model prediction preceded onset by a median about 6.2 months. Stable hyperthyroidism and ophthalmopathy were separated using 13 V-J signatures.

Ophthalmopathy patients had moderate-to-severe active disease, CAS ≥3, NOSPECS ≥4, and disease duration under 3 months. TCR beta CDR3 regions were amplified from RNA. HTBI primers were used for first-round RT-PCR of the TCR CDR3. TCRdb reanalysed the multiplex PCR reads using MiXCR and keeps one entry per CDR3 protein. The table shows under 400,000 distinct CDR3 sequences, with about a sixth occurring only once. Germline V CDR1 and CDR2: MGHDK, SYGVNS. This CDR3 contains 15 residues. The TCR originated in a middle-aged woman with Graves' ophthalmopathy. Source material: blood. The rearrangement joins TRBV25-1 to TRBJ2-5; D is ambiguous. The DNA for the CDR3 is TGTGCCAGCAGTGAATGGGCGAGCGAGGTAGAGACCCCGTACTTC. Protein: CASSEWASEVETPYF.